The clone carrying this TCR beta chain was counted between two and nine times. TCRdb re-derived calls from the 5' RACE reads in MiXCR, one entry per CDR3 protein. The profile shows about 340,000 distinct CDR3 sequences, around 13% of them singletons. This sample is part of a study of T cells after yellow fever vaccination. V dropped 3 bases and J dropped 6; count of bases not matched to a gene: 8. The germline V gene encodes CDR1 SGHVS and CDR2 FNYEAQ. This CDR3 has 14 residues. The TCR comes from a man aged 18-30 years who received the YFV17D yellow fever vaccine. The chain combines TRBV7-6 with TRBJ2-7; 7 bases fit TRBD2. This specimen consisted of CD4+ T cells sorted from PBMCs, obtained 15 days after the yellow fever booster vaccination. The CDR3 coding sequence is TGTGCCAGCAGCTTCGGGGGGTCCGCCCTCGAGCAGTACTTC. The encoded protein is CASSFGGSALEQYF.